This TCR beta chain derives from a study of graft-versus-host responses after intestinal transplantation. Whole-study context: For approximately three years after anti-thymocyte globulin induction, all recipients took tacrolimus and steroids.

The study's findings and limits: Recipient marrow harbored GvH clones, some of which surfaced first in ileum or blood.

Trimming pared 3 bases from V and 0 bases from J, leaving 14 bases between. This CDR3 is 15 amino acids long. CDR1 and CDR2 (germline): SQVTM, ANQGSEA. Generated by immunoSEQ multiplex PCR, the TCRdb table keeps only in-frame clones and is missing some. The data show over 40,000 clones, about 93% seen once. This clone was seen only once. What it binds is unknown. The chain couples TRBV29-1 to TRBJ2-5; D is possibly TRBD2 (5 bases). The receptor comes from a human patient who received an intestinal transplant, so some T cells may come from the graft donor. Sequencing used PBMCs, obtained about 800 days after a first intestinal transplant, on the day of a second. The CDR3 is CSVDSYRGYQETQYF. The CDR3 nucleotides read TGCAGCGTTGATAGTTATCGGGGATACCAAGAGACCCAGTACTTC.